Sequencing of this T cell receptor beta chain was carried out in a study of blood T cell repertoires in COVID-19. The wider study: The origin of the acute and convalescent COVID-19 samples was the United States, Italy and Spain. The analysed material was cDNA or gDNA that came from T cells, B-cell-depleted T cells, or PBMCs.

V gave up 3 bases and J gave up 5 bases, with 17 bases separating them. CDR1 ENHRY and CDR2 SYGVKD come from the germline V gene. The CDR3 sequence is 16 residues long. The authors' processing: Reference gene primers were amplified, and this amplification served to estimate nucleated cell counts. Only in-frame clones appear in the TCRdb table, and some are missing; sequencing was by immunoSEQ multiplex PCR. V, J and clone size are taken as reported in that table, and D and trimming were inferred from the DNA itself. In the table there are around 200,000 clones, about 85% of which are singletons. The sample comprised peripheral blood. V usage is TRBV10-3 and J usage is TRBJ2-1; a possible D gene is TRBD1 (5 bases). This clonotype originated in a woman older than 75 with acute or convalescent COVID-19. The CDR3, as DNA: TGTGCCATCAGTGATATTGAGTTGAAGGGGAACAATGAGCAGTTCTTC. It is translated as CAISDIELKGNNEQFF.